The present entry profiles one T cell receptor (beta chain) with its context. The CDR3 spans 17 residues. Germline CDR1 is SGHTA and CDR2 is FQGNSA. Trimming shortened V by 5 bases and J by 7 bases, and 26 bases separated the two germline ends. The sample belongs to a study of CD8+CD57+ T cells in acquired aplastic anemia. Study-wide background: Reads per healthy sample averaged about 10 million (CD4+) and under 13 million (CD8+).

The TCR beta profiling, which covered VDJ combination and CDR3 sequence, was carried out using genomic DNA as the template. TCRdb recomputed calls from the reads with MiXCR, one row per CDR3 protein. Of 400,000 to 450,000 distinct CDR3 sequences listed, under 80% were seen once; the top ten hold approximately 4%. The chain combines TRBV7-2 with TRBJ1-2; D gene unclear. The sequencing input was sorted CD4+, CD8+, or CD8+CD57+ T cells (not recorded which) from PBMCs. This clonotype originated in a human donor in good health, serving as a control. The CDR3 nucleotides are TGTGCCAGCAGCACCGCTGGGAACACTGAGGCTTTCTTTGGCTACACCTTC. As protein: CASSTAGNTEAFFGYTF. Full variable domain (missing parts from reference TRBV7-2 and TRBJ1-2): GAGVSQSPSNKVTEKGKDVELRCDPISGHTALYWYRQSLGQGLEFLIYFQGNSAPDKSGLPSDRFSAERTGGSVSTLTIQRTQQEDSAVYLCASSTAGNTEAFFGYTFGSGTRLTVV.